This record looks at one T cell receptor (beta chain) sequence and its context. Its antigen is as yet unknown. Each CDR3 protein gets one entry after TCRdb re-called the 5' RACE reads with MiXCR. The table lists more than 350,000 distinct CDR3 sequences, under 14% of them singletons. This sample is part of a study of T cells after yellow fever vaccination. Study results and limitations: Post-booster repertoires contained most primary-vaccination clones again (approximately 97% CD4, approximately 86% CD8).

This TCR was sampled from a man between 18 and 29 years old who received the YFV17D yellow fever vaccine. The input for sequencing was PBMCs, taken on the day of the first yellow fever vaccination.

DNA for the CDR3: TGCAGTGCCCAGGGGGGTGGCAATCAGCCCCAGCATTTT. Protein product: CSAQGGGNQPQHF. The chain links TRBV20-1 to TRBJ1-5; 7 bases line up with TRBD1. The germline V gene encodes CDR1 DFQATT and CDR2 SNEGSKA (reference sequence). The CDR3 is 13 residues long. V was clipped by 6 bases and J by 2 bases; unmatched bases: 4.